There are a few counts of the clone carrying this TCR beta chain. A much larger clone is a single base away; this may be a read error. The data derive from a study of T-cell reconstitution after alpha-beta-depleted transplantation in children. The CDR3 consists of 16 residues. Trimming cost V 8 bases and J 6 bases; bases outside gene matches: 11. Unique molecular identifiers were used to barcode this TCRbeta library. MiXCR was run by TCRdb on the PCR reads, yielding one entry per CDR3 protein. Here the sample spans about 300,000 distinct CDR3 sequences, 10% being singletons. Sequencing used PBMCs, obtained before TCRalphabeta/CD19-depleted stem cell transplant. This receptor was identified in a boy younger than two with acute myeloid leukemia, due to receive a stem cell transplant. The rearrangement uses TRBV12-3 or TRBV12-4 and TRBJ2-3; 13 bases are shared with TRBD2. This chain's CDR3 is CASGTGLAGSLDTQYF. CDR3 DNA sequence: TGTGCCAGCGGTACGGGACTAGCGGGGTCTCTGGATACGCAGTATTTT.